Sequencing of this T cell receptor (beta chain) was carried out in a study of lymphopenia after photon versus proton radiotherapy. Comments on this clone: Its antigen is undetermined.

The method was immunoSEQ multiplex PCR; TCRdb's version includes in-frame clones alone and lacks a portion of them. The sample contains about 12,000 clones, around 92% of which appear only once. Study-wide results and caveats: Under photons, naive T cells and diversity fell while effector/memory populations rose. After lymphocyte nadir, photon-treated repertoires showed oligoclonal expansion, especially CD8+ Temra.

CDR3 size: 15 residues. Trimming took 0 bases from V and 9 from J; bases not matched to a gene: 6. Germline assignment: CDR1 SGDLS and CDR2 YYNGEE. The receptor comes from a man aged 55 to 70 with pancreatic cancer. V gene TRBV9 combines with J gene TRBJ2-1; 10 bases are shared with TRBD2. The specimen was peripheral blood, collected from a patient treated with proton-based radiotherapy. As DNA, the CDR3 is TGTGCCAGCAGCGTAGGTCTAGCGGGAGTCACTGAGCAGTTCTTC. Amino acids: CASSVGLAGVTEQFF. The entire variable domain, with the rest obtained from reference TRBV9 and TRBJ2-1, is as follows: DSGVTQTPKHLITATGQRVTLRCSPRSGDLSVYWYQQSLDQGLQFLIQYYNGEERAKGNILERFSAQQFPDLHSELNLSSLELGDSALYFCASSVGLAGVTEQFFGPGTRLTVL.